This TCR beta chain originates from a study of T cell changes during pregnancy in multiple sclerosis. This CDR3 is 16 amino acids long. The junction had 8 bases not matched to a gene; V was cut back by 1 base and J by 6 bases. Looked up from germline, CDR1 is MNHEY and CDR2 is SMNVEV (reference sequence). Produced via immunoSEQ multiplex PCR; TCRdb's table is partial and in-frame only. There are around 20,000 clones in the sample; 91% occur only once, and around 0.69% lies in the top ten. The sequence was obtained from a female donor in good health, enrolled as a control in a pregnancy study. The V gene is TRBV27, the J gene TRBJ1-2; 10 nucleotides align to TRBD1. Sequencing was performed on CD4+ T cells from peripheral blood mononuclear cells, taken in the third trimester of pregnancy. The CDR3 DNA sequence: TGTGCCAGCAGTTTATTAGGGACAGGGGAAATAGATGGCTACACCTTC. It specifies CASSLLGTGEIDGYTF.